Shown below are 8 T cell receptor beta chains from a single sample sequenced in a study of T cells in Graves' hyperthyroidism and ophthalmopathy. RNA transcripts provided the source from which TCR beta CDR3 regions were amplified. HTBI primers were employed in a first-round RT-PCR of the TCR CDR3. MiXCR, run by TCRdb on the multiplex PCR reads, gives a single entry per CDR3 protein. Of 370,000 or so distinct CDR3 sequences in the sample, 15% to 18% are singletons; the top ten hold around a quarter. The sequencing input was blood. The source of these receptors is a woman between 18 and 29 years old with Graves' hyperthyroidism that later progressed to Graves' ophthalmopathy.

This chain joins TRBV4-1 and TRBJ2-1, with D tentatively TRBD2 (5 bases). Trimming took off 0 bases at V and 15 bases at J, with 18 bases between the two ends. The CDR3 has 14 residues. In germline, CDR1 is MGHRA, CDR2 YSYEKL. CDR3 sequence: CASSQDGSMARGFF. CDR3 DNA: TGCGCCAGCAGCCAAGATGGCAGTATGGCCCGGGGGTTCTTC.

The chain carries TRBV20-1 and TRBJ2-1, with D possibly TRBD1 on 5 matching bases. The CDR3 runs 12 residues. Deletions cut 6 bases from V and 3 bases from J, with 9 bases between. Germline V gene data show CDR1 as DFQATT and CDR2 as SNEGSKA (reference sequence). CDR3 sequence: CSAGRLYNEQFF. In DNA, the CDR3 is TGCAGTGCGGGGCGGCTCTACAATGAGCAGTTCTTC.

This clonotype was detected many times. The gene calls are TRBV2 and TRBJ2-3, with D tentatively TRBD2 (7 bases). Looked up from germline, CDR1 is SNHLY and CDR2 is FYNNEI. This CDR3 comprises 15 residues. V was trimmed by 6 bases and J by 1 base, leaving 14 bases between them. The CDR3 reads CASRGAGERTDTQYF. CDR3 DNA sequence: TGTGCCAGCAGGGGGGCGGGAGAGCGCACAGATACGCAGTATTTT.

This clonotype was seen repeatedly, ten times or more. The chain is built from TRBV6-1 and TRBJ2-7; D uncertain. The CDR3 has 16 residues. Germline-derived CDR1 and CDR2 are MNHNS and SASEGT. Trimming cost V 0 bases and J 0 bases, with 12 bases left between them. CDR3 sequence (DNA): TGTGCCAGCAGTGAAGCGCTCTGGATTAGCTCCTACGAGCAGTACTTC. This encodes CASSEALWISSYEQYF.

This clonotype was seen only once. The chain joins TRBV3-1 to TRBJ2-5, with D perhaps TRBD1 or TRBD2 (5 bases each). There are 15 residues in the CDR3. The V and J ends lost 0 bases and 4 bases respectively, with 12 bases between them. The germline V gene encodes CDR1 LGHDT and CDR2 YNNKEL (reference sequence). CDR3 amino acids: CASSQDQGVPETQYF. The DNA of the CDR3 is TGTGCCAGCAGCCAAGATCAGGGAGTACCAGAGACCCAGTACTTC.

This clonotype was observed a handful of times. The chain is built from TRBV2 and TRBJ1-5; D not resolved. CDR1 is SNHLY, CDR2 FYNNEI, per germline. This CDR3 region has 12 residues. V lost 7 bases to trimming and J lost 7 bases, with 11 bases between them. The CDR3 sequence is CASTREQQPQHF. The CDR3 bases are TGTGCCAGCACGAGGGAACAGCAGCCCCAGCATTTT.

This clonotype was detected ten times or more. This sequence joins TRBV7-9 and TRBJ1-2; D perhaps matches TRBD1 (6 bases). In germline, CDR1 is SEHNR, CDR2 FQNEAQ (reference sequence). The CDR3 is made up of 13 amino acids. The germline V and J ends were trimmed by 8 bases and 0 bases, with 10 bases remaining between them. The CDR3 protein is CASEGDPNYGYTF. In DNA form, the CDR3 reads TGTGCCAGCGAGGGGGACCCTAACTATGGCTACACCTTC.

This clonotype occurred many times. This sequence joins TRBV6-1 and TRBJ2-1, with 13 bases fitting TRBD2. In germline, CDR1 is MNHNS, CDR2 SASEGT. V lost 6 bases, J lost 4 bases, and 6 bases stayed unmatched. This CDR3 region has 16 residues. The CDR3 sequence is CASRRGTSGVYNEQFF. CDR3 nucleotides: TGTGCCAGCAGGCGCGGGACTAGCGGGGTATACAATGAGCAGTTCTTC.